The 25 T cell receptor beta chains below were found in one sample sequenced in a study of PD-L1 blockade in urothelial cancer. As to time point: pretreatment peripheral blood. This table comes from immunoSEQ multiplex PCR, and its TCRdb copy is limited to in-frame clones, with some not included. Among 45,000 to 50,000 clones listed, around 79% were seen once. Sequencing used PBMCs, obtained around atezolizumab (anti-PD-L1) treatment. These receptors were obtained from a man between 70 and 80 years old with urothelial cancer.

The chain combines TRBV28 with TRBJ2-5, with D tentatively TRBD2 (6 bases). Germline V gene sequence: CDR1 MDHEN, CDR2 SYDVKM. This CDR3 comprises 13 residues. V was pared by 6 bases and J by 4 bases, with 12 bases between. CDR3 amino acids: CASSQTSRETQYF. The DNA for the CDR3 is TGTGCCAGCAGCCAAACTAGCAGAGAGACCCAGTACTTC. Full variable domain (remainder filled in from reference TRBV28 and TRBJ2-5): DVKVTQSSRYLVKRTGEKVFLECVQDMDHENMFWYRQDPGLGLRLIYFSYDVKMKEKGDIPEGYSVSREKKERFSLILESASTNQTSMYLCASSQTSRETQYFGPGTRLLVL.

The V call is TRBV5-4, the J call TRBJ2-2; the match to TRBD1 covers 11 bases. Germline V gene data show CDR1 as SGHNT and CDR2 as YYREEE (reference sequence). Losses at the gene ends were 4 bases for V and 5 bases for J; bases not matched to a gene: 7. This CDR3 spans 16 amino acids. CDR3 protein: CASSPPGQGGTGELFF. Here the CDR3 DNA reads TGTGCCAGCAGCCCCCCGGGACAGGGGGGTACCGGGGAGCTGTTTTTT.

V gene TRBV7-6 combines with J gene TRBJ2-7; TRBD2 might be the D (5 bases). The CDR3 totals 13 residues. Germline loops: CDR1 SGHVS, CDR2 FNYEAQ. V gave up 8 bases and J gave up 3 bases, with 14 bases separating them. The CDR3 sequence is CASGVAKGYEQYF. The CDR3 DNA follows: TGTGCCAGCGGGGTAGCGAAGGGCTACGAGCAGTACTTC.

The chain carries TRBV6-1 and TRBJ2-5; possibly TRBD2 for D (6 bases). V lost 6 bases to trimming and J lost 4 bases, with 12 bases between them. In germline, CDR1 is MNHNS, CDR2 SASEGT. The CDR3 is 13 residues long. CDR3 region: CASRFQGGETQYF. Here the CDR3 DNA reads TGTGCCAGCAGATTCCAGGGAGGAGAGACCCAGTACTTC.

In this sample, this clone turned up once. The V and J genes are TRBV6-5 and TRBJ1-1, with D possibly being TRBD1 (6 bases). Looked up from germline, CDR1 is MNHEY and CDR2 is SVGAGI. The CDR3 is 15 residues long. The V gene lost 0 bases and the J gene lost 6 bases, with 14 bases spanning the gap. The CDR3 spells CASSYSLGQGSEAFF. The CDR3 bases are TGTGCCAGCAGTTACTCCCTGGGGCAGGGGTCTGAAGCTTTCTTT.

The chain joins TRBV10-3 to TRBJ2-1, with D maybe TRBD1 (6 bases). The germline V gene encodes CDR1 ENHRY and CDR2 SYGVKD. Trimming shortened V by 3 bases and J by 9 bases, and 21 bases separated the two germline ends. CDR3 length: 16 amino acids. The CDR3 DNA reads TGTGCCATCAGTGACAGGGGACCGCAGGGGACCGTTGAGCAGTTCTTC. Translated: CAISDRGPQGTVEQFF.

This clone was counted between two and nine times. One junction end does not reproduce the germline sequence, and a read error may be involved. The chain joins TRBV6-5 to TRBJ1-1, with D maybe TRBD1 (6 bases). Germline V CDR1 and CDR2: MNHEY, SVGAGI. The length of the CDR3 is 11 residues. The CDR3 spells CATRTASEAFF. The DNA of the CDR3 is TGTGCCACCAGGACAGCTTCTGAGGCTTTCTTT.

This rearrangement joins TRBV7-8 to TRBJ2-4; 15 bases line up with TRBD2. Germline V CDR1 and CDR2: SGHVS, FQNEAQ. Trimming removed 4 bases from V and 8 bases from J; junction bases left unmatched: 12. The CDR3 sequence is 18 residues long. The CDR3 nucleotides read TGTGCCAGCAGCTCGGGACTAGCGGGAGGAGTATATATGGACATTCAGTACTTC. Translation gives CASSSGLAGGVYMDIQYF.

The V and J genes are TRBV18 and TRBJ2-2; D is perhaps TRBD1 (5 bases). Germline CDR1 is KGHSH and CDR2 is LQKENI. The CDR3 runs to 15 residues. V was trimmed by 5 bases and J by 1 base, leaving 11 bases between them. CDR3 sequence (DNA): TGTGCCAGCTCAACCATAGGACAGAACACCGGGGAGCTGTTTTTT. Translation: CASSTIGQNTGELFF.

The chain recombines TRBV5-1 with TRBJ1-1; D gene unclear. Trimming removed 0 bases from V and 0 bases from J, with 12 bases in between. This CDR3 spans 16 amino acids. Germline CDR1 SGHRS, CDR2 YFSETQ. CDR3: CASSLVGGPMNTEAFF. In DNA, the CDR3 is TGCGCCAGCAGCTTGGTAGGTGGGCCAATGAACACTGAAGCTTTCTTT. The entire variable domain, with the rest obtained from reference TRBV5-1 and TRBJ1-1, is as follows: KAGVTQTPRYLIKTRGQQVTLSCSPISGHRSVSWYQQTPGQGLQFLFEYFSETQRNKGNFPGRFSGRQFSNSRSEMNVSTLELGDSALYLCASSLVGGPMNTEAFFGQGTRLTVV.

This sequence joins TRBV6-6 and TRBJ1-2, with D hard to call. There are 14 residues in the CDR3. V was trimmed by 2 bases and J by 8 bases, leaving 15 bases between them. Germline CDR1 and CDR2: MNHNY and SVGAGI (reference sequence). This chain's CDR3 is CASSYAGGTRGYTF. The CDR3 nucleotides read TGTGCCAGCAGTTACGCAGGTGGAACTCGCGGCTACACCTTC.

This sequence joins TRBV2 and TRBJ1-5; D not certain. The CDR3 contains 14 residues. With 5 bases removed from V and 0 bases from J, the gap between germline ends came to 8 bases. CDR1 is SNHLY and CDR2 is FYNNEI in the germline V gene. CDR3 sequence (DNA): TGTGCCAGCAGTCCCAGGTATAGCAATCAGCCCCAGCATTTT. It codes for CASSPRYSNQPQHF. Using reference TRBV2 and TRBJ1-5 for the parts outside the CDR3, the full variable domain is EPEVTQTPSHQVTQMGQEVILRCVPISNHLYFYWYRQILGQKVEFLVSFYNNEISEKSEIFDDQFSVERPDGSNFTLKIRSTKLEDSAMYFCASSPRYSNQPQHFGDGTRLSIL.

J is TRBJ2-5 and V is TRBV10-2; 9 bases agree with TRBD2. Germline CDR1 reads WSHSY; CDR2 reads SAAADI. The CDR3 runs to 13 residues. Trimming at V came to 7 bases and at J to 7 bases, leaving 7 bases not matched to a gene. CDR3 sequence (DNA): TGCGCCAGCAAGGCGGGAGGGCCGGGGACCCAGTACTTC. Translation gives CASKAGGPGTQYF.

V gene TRBV21-1 combines with J gene TRBJ2-7; TRBD2 is the table's D call, not checked against the DNA. TRBV21-1 is a recognized pseudogene. This CDR3 is built from 15 residues. CDR3 sequence reads: CASSPSGNQSYEQYF. CDR3 nucleotide sequence: TGTGCCAGCAGCCCTAGCGGGAATCAATCCTACGAGCAGTACTTC.

The J gene is TRBJ2-5, the V gene TRBV13, with TRBD2 identical over 11 bases. Trimming at V came to 1 base and at J to 3 bases, leaving 7 bases not matched to a gene. CDR3 size: 17 residues. The germline V gene encodes CDR1 PRHDT and CDR2 FYEKMQ (reference sequence). The CDR3 sequence: CASSLVLTSGTEETQYF. In DNA form, the CDR3 reads TGTGCCAGCAGCTTAGTATTGACTAGCGGGACTGAAGAGACCCAGTACTTC.

V usage is TRBV19 and J usage is TRBJ1-2; 8 bases are a match to TRBD1. Per germline, CDR1 LNHDA and CDR2 SQIVND (reference sequence). V dropped 3 bases and J dropped 13; count of bases not matched to a gene: 4. CDR3 length: 11 residues. CDR3 in amino acids: CASSMGTGSTF. As DNA, the CDR3 is TGTGCCAGTAGTATGGGGACAGGTTCCACCTTC.

CDR3 protein: CASSGGGADTQYF. The CDR3 nucleotides are TGTGCTAGTAGCGGAGGGGGGGCAGATACGCAGTATTTT. The V and J genes are TRBV12-5 and TRBJ2-3; TRBD2 might be the D (7 bases). The germline V gene encodes CDR1 LGHNT and CDR2 FRNRAP. V dropped 8 bases and J dropped 4 bases, with 13 bases sitting between them. The CDR3 sequence is 13 residues long.

J is TRBJ2-7 and V is TRBV6-5, with D maybe TRBD1 (5 bases). V dropped 0 bases and J dropped 0 bases, with 9 bases sitting between them. CDR1 and CDR2 (germline): MNHEY, SVGAGI. The CDR3 contains 15 residues. Here the CDR3 reads CASSYSGRASYEQYF. The CDR3 DNA reads TGTGCCAGCAGTTACTCGGGCAGGGCCTCCTACGAGCAGTACTTC.

V gene TRBV30 combines with J gene TRBJ1-4; perhaps TRBD1 as D (6 bases). There are 15 residues in the CDR3. The V and J ends lost 1 base and 0 bases respectively, with 9 bases between them. Looked up from germline, CDR1 is GTSNPN and CDR2 is SVGIG (reference sequence). CDR3 coding DNA: TGTGCCTGGAGTGCTACAGGGTCAACTAATGAAAAACTGTTTTTT. Translation gives CAWSATGSTNEKLFF.

Here the CDR3 reads CASSYSILSSYNEQFF. CDR3 DNA sequence: TGTGCCAGCAGTTACTCAATCCTGAGCTCCTACAATGAGCAGTTCTTC. V gene TRBV6-5 combines with J gene TRBJ2-1; D remains unclear. Trimming left V 0 bases short and J 0 bases short, with 9 bases between. Germline CDR1 and CDR2: MNHEY and SVGAGI. The CDR3 spans 16 residues.

The chain joins TRBV11-3 to TRBJ2-7, with a tentative D call TRBD1 (10 bases). The CDR3 extends over 19 amino acids. Between the trimmed V and J ends, which lost 5 bases and 2 bases, there was a span of 28 bases. Germline values: CDR1 SGHNT, CDR2 YENEEA. Here the CDR3 reads CASSKRQGAGGRAPYEQYF. The CDR3 nucleotides read TGTGCCAGCAGCAAACGACAGGGGGCGGGCGGGAGGGCTCCCTACGAGCAGTACTTC.

The chain has TRBV4-1 and TRBJ2-1, with TRBD2 identical over 12 bases. The germline V gene encodes CDR1 MGHRA and CDR2 YSYEKL. CDR3 length equals 16 residues. The V segment lost 3 bases and the J segment 7 bases; nucleotides outside the gene matches: 7. The CDR3 DNA reads as TGCGCCAGCAGCCAGACGGGACTAGCGGGCGATAATGAGCAGTTCTTC. Its protein is CASSQTGLAGDNEQFF.

The genes are TRBV18 and TRBJ1-2, with D possibly TRBD1 on 5 matching bases. V was clipped by 3 bases and J by 8 bases, with 16 bases between them. The CDR3 extends over 14 amino acids. The germline gives CDR1 KGHSH, CDR2 LQKENI. The DNA of the CDR3 is TGTGCCAGCTCACCTTCAAACGGCGACAGAGGCTACACCTTC. It yields the protein CASSPSNGDRGYTF.

The rearrangement joins TRBV28 to TRBJ2-7; 7 bases are a match to TRBD2. Germline CDR1 and CDR2: MDHEN and SYDVKM. J lost 5 bases, V lost 7 bases, and 8 bases had no gene match. This CDR3 comprises 13 residues. This chain's CDR3 is CASTLGRGHEQYF. DNA for the CDR3: TGTGCCAGCACCTTGGGGAGGGGCCACGAGCAGTACTTC. Filled out from reference TRBV28 and TRBJ2-7, the complete variable domain reads DVKVTQSSRYLVKRTGEKVFLECVQDMDHENMFWYRQDPGLGLRLIYFSYDVKMKEKGDIPEGYSVSREKKERFSLILESASTNQTSMYLCASTLGRGHEQYFGPGTRLTVT.

This clone showed up just a few times. V usage is TRBV7-9 and J usage is TRBJ2-5, with 7 bases fitting TRBD2. The trim removed 5 bases at V and 5 bases at J, leaving 8 bases unmatched. Germline values: CDR1 SEHNR, CDR2 FQNEAQ (reference sequence). The CDR3 length is 14 residues. CDR3 amino acids: CASSPTSSYETQYF. DNA for the CDR3: TGTGCCAGCAGCCCGACTAGCAGCTACGAGACCCAGTACTTC.